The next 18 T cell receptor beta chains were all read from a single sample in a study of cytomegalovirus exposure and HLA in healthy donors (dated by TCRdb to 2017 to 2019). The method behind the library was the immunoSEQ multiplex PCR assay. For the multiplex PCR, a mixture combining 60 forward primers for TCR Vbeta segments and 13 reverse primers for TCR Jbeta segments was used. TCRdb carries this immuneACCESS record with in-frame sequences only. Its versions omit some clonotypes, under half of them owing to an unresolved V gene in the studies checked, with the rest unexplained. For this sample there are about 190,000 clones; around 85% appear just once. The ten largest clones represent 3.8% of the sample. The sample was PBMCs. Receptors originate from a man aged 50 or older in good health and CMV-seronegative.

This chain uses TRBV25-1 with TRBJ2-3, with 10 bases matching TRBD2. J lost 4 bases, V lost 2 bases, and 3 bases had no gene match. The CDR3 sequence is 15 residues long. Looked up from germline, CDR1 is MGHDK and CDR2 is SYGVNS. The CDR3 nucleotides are TGTGCCAGCAGTGAAAGCGGGGGGGCCGCAGATACGCAGTATTTT. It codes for CASSESGGAADTQYF.

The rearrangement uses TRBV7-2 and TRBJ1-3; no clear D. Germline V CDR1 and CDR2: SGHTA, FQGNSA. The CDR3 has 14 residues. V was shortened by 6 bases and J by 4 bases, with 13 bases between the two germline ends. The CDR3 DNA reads TGTGCCAGCAGTTCGCGGGCGGCAGGAAACACCATATATTTT. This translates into CASSSRAAGNTIYF. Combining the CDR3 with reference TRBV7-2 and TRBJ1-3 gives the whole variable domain GAGVSQSPSNKVTEKGKDVELRCDPISGHTALYWYRQSLGQGLEFLIYFQGNSAPDKSGLPSDRFSAERTGGSVSTLTIQRTQQEDSAVYLCASSSRAAGNTIYFGEGSWLTVV.

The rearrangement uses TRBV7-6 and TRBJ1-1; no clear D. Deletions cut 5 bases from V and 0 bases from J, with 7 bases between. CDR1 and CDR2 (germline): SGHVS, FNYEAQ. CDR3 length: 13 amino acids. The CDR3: CASSPRMNTEAFF. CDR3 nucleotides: TGTGCCAGCAGCCCCAGGATGAACACTGAAGCTTTCTTT.

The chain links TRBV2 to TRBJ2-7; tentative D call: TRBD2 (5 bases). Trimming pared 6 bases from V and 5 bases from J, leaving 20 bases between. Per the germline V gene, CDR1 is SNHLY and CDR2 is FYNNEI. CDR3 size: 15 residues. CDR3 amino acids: CASSGGLFVGNEQYF. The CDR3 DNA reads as TGTGCCAGCAGCGGAGGACTGTTTGTAGGTAACGAGCAGTACTTC.

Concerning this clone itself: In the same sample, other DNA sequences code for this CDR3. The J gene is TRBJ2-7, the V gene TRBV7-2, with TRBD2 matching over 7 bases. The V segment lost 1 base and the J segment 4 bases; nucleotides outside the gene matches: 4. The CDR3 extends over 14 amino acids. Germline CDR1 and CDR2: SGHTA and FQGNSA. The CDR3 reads CASSLEVGGYEQYF. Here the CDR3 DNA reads TGTGCCAGCAGCTTAGAGGTGGGAGGGTACGAGCAGTACTTC.

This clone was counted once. The CDR3 loop is CASSTPGPGGRNTIYF. CDR3 nucleotide sequence: TGTGCCAGTAGTACGCCCGGTCCAGGGGGCCGAAACACCATATATTTT. The J gene is TRBJ1-3, the V gene TRBV19; 8 bases align to TRBD1. V trimming: 4 bases; J trimming: 5 bases; junction bases outside the gene matches: 10. CDR1 is LNHDA and CDR2 is SQIVND in the germline V gene (reference sequence). The CDR3 has 16 residues.

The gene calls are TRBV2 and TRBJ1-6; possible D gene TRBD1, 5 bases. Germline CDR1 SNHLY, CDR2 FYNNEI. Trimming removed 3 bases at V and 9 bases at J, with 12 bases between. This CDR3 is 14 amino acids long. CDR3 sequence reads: CASSEAGISSPLHF. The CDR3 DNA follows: TGTGCCAGCAGTGAGGCAGGGATTAGTTCACCCCTCCACTTT. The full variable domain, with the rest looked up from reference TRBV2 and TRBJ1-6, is EPEVTQTPSHQVTQMGQEVILRCVPISNHLYFYWYRQILGQKVEFLVSFYNNEISEKSEIFDDQFSVERPDGSNFTLKIRSTKLEDSAMYFCASSEAGISSPLHFGNGTRLTVT.

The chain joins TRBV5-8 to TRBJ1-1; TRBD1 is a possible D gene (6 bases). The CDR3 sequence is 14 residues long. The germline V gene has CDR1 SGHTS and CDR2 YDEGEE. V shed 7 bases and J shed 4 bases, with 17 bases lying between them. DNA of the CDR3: TGTGCCAGCTCCTCTGGCCAGGGGACCACTGAAGCTTTCTTT. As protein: CASSSGQGTTEAFF.

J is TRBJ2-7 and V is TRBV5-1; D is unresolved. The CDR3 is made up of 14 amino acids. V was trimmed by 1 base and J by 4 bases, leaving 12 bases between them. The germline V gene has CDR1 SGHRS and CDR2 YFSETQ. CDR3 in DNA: TGCGCCAGCAGCTTGCCCACCGGTTCATACGAGCAGTACTTC. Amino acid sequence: CASSLPTGSYEQYF. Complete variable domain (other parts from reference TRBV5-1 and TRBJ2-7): KAGVTQTPRYLIKTRGQQVTLSCSPISGHRSVSWYQQTPGQGLQFLFEYFSETQRNKGNFPGRFSGRQFSNSRSEMNVSTLELGDSALYLCASSLPTGSYEQYFGPGTRLTVT.

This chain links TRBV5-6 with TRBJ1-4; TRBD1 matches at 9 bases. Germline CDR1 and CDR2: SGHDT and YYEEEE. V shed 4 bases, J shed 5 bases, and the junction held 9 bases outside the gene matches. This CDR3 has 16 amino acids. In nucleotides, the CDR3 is TGTGCCAGCAGCAGCCGGGACAGGGTCGAGAATGAAAAACTGTTTTTT. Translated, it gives CASSSRDRVENEKLFF.

The CDR3 DNA follows: TGTGCCAGCAGCTTCGGTTCAGATACGCAGTATTTT. Its translation is CASSFGSDTQYF. The V call is TRBV7-8, the J call TRBJ2-3; D gene unclear. Germline V gene lookup returns CDR1 SGHVS and CDR2 FQNEAQ. Trimming removed 3 bases at V and 4 bases at J, with 5 bases between. The CDR3 runs 12 residues.

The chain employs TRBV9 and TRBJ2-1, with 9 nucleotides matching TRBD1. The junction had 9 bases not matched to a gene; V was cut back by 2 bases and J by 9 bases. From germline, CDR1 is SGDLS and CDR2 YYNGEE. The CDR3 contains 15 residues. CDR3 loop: CASSVGGTGPAEQFF. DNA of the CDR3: TGTGCCAGCAGCGTGGGGGGGACAGGGCCAGCTGAGCAGTTCTTC.

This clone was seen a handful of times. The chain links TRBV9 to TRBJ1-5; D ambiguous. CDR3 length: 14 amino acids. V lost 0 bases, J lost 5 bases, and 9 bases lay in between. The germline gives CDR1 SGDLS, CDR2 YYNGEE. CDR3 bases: TGTGCCAGCAGCGTAGGAGGATATGATCAGCCCCAGCATTTT. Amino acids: CASSVGGYDQPQHF.

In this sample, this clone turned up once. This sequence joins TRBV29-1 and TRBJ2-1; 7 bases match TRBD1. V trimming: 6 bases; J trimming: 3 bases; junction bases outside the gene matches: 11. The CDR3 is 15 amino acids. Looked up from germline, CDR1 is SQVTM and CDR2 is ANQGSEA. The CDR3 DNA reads TGCAGCGTCCAACCGACAGGGCATTTCTACAATGAGCAGTTCTTC. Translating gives CSVQPTGHFYNEQFF.

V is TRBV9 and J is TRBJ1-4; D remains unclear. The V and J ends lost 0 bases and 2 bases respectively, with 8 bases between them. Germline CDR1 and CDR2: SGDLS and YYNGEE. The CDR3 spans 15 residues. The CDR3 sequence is CASSVGGGTNEKLFF. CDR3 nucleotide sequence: TGTGCCAGCAGCGTAGGAGGAGGTACTAATGAAAAACTGTTTTTT.

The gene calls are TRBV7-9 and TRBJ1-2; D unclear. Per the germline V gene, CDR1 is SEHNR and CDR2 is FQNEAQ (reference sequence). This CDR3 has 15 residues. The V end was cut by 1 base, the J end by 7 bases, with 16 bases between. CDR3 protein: CASSLDGRGGAGYTF. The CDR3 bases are TGTGCCAGCAGCTTAGACGGCCGTGGAGGTGCTGGCTACACCTTC.

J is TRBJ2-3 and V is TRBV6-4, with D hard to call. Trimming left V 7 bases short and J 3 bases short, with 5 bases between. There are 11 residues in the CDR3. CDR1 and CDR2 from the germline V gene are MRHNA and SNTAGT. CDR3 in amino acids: CASISTDTQYF. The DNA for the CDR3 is TGTGCCAGCATCTCGACAGATACGCAGTATTTT.

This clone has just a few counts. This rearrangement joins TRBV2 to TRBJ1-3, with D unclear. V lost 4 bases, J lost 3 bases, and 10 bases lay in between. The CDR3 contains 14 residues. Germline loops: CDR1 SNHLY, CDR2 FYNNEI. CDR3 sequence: CASSVPSHGNTIYF. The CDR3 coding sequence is TGTGCCAGCAGTGTGCCGAGCCATGGAAACACCATATATTTT.